These 19 T cell receptor beta chains came from one sample sequenced in a study of shared clonotypes between healthy human individuals. Clones were read by immunoSEQ multiplex PCR, and TCRdb kept only the in-frame ones, dropping some. In the table there are 450,000 to 600,000 clones, about four fifths of which are singletons. The sample was PBMCs. The receptor source for this set is a woman in her thirties or forties in good health. Some clones in this sample may be carry-over from other donors' samples.

This chain joins TRBV7-2 and TRBJ2-3, with 7 nucleotides matching TRBD2. The germline V gene has CDR1 SGHTA and CDR2 FQGNSA. There are 16 residues in the CDR3. V gave up 1 base and J gave up 5 bases; unmatched junction bases: 9. The CDR3 sequence: CASSLGSAGAGDTQYF. CDR3 DNA sequence: TGTGCCAGCAGCTTAGGTTCCGCGGGAGCGGGAGATACGCAGTATTTT.

The rearrangement links TRBV5-1 to TRBJ2-5, with no clear D. The germline V gene encodes CDR1 SGHRS and CDR2 YFSETQ. V was pared by 3 bases and J by 1 base, with 4 bases between. The CDR3 is made up of 12 amino acids. The CDR3 region is CASSWTQETQYF. The CDR3 DNA reads TGCGCCAGCAGCTGGACCCAAGAGACCCAGTACTTC.

Notes on this clone: This may be a read error: a much more frequent sequence differs by one nucleotide. The chain uses TRBV7-9 and TRBJ1-1, with a weak D call TRBD1 (6 bases). Germline V gene lookup returns CDR1 SEHNR and CDR2 FQNEAQ (reference sequence). This CDR3 is 14 amino acids long. Trimming stripped 2 bases from V and 0 bases from J, with 7 bases between. CDR3 loop: CASSLNRVNTEAFF. CDR3 coding DNA: TGTGCCAGCAGCTTAAACAGGGTGAACACTGAAGCTTTCTTT. Supplemented by reference TRBV7-9 and TRBJ1-1, the full variable domain reads DTGVSQNPRHKITKRGQNVTFRCDPISEHNRLYWYRQTLGQGPEFLTYFQNEAQLEKSRLLSDRFSAERPKGSFSTLEIQRTEQGDSAMYLCASSLNRVNTEAFFGQGTRLTVV.

The CDR3: CASSFVINEQFF. CDR3 DNA: TGTGCCAGCAGCTTTGTGATCAATGAGCAGTTCTTC. V usage is TRBV11-2 and J usage is TRBJ2-1; D uncertain. Deletions cut 3 bases from V and 6 bases from J, with 6 bases between. The germline V gene encodes CDR1 SGHAT and CDR2 FQNNGV. The CDR3 runs 12 residues. The full variable domain, in which reference TRBV11-2 and TRBJ2-1 provide the parts outside the CDR3, is EAGVAQSPRYKIIEKRQSVAFWCNPISGHATLYWYQQILGQGPKLLIQFQNNGVVDDSQLPKDRFSAERLKGVDSTLKIQPAKLEDSAVYLCASSFVINEQFFGPGTRLTVL.

V gene TRBV5-4 combines with J gene TRBJ1-2; D uncertain. This CDR3 is 13 amino acids long. Trimming took 4 bases from V and 4 from J, leaving 11 bases between them. The V gene's germline CDR1 is SGHNT and CDR2 YYREEE (reference sequence). The CDR3 here is CASSLEGLYGYTF. The CDR3 region has the DNA TGTGCCAGCAGCCTGGAAGGTCTCTATGGCTACACCTTC.

This clone was picked up one time. The gene calls are TRBV30 and TRBJ2-7, with TRBD2 identical over 10 bases. The CDR3 has 14 residues. From germline, CDR1 is GTSNPN and CDR2 SVGIG (reference sequence). After removal of 1 base from V and 3 bases from J, the junction contained 3 bases not matched to a gene. The CDR3 coding sequence is TGTGCCTGGAGTGGAGCGGGAGGGTTCTACGAGCAGTACTTC. Translated: CAWSGAGGFYEQYF.

Here the CDR3 reads CTSSQERTPGLAGEGRSYNEQFF. The DNA of the CDR3 is TGCACCAGCAGCCAAGAACGGACCCCCGGACTAGCGGGAGAGGGTAGGTCCTACAATGAGCAGTTCTTC. J is TRBJ2-1 and V is TRBV1; the table calls TRBD2, which could not be checked here. TRBV1 is described as a pseudogene. The CDR3 is made up of 23 amino acids.

The chain joins TRBV28 to TRBJ2-7; 7 nucleotides line up with TRBD1. The length of the CDR3 is 16 residues. CDR1 and CDR2 from the germline V gene are MDHEN and SYDVKM. Trimming took 10 bases from V and 2 from J; bases not matched to a gene: 17. The CDR3 DNA reads as TGTGCCACCTTCCCATCCTTGACAGGGTTAGCCTACGAGCAGTACTTC. This sequence encodes CATFPSLTGLAYEQYF.

This clone showed up just once. The J gene is TRBJ1-4, the V gene TRBV30; D is uncertain. The CDR3 loop spans 14 amino acids. Trimming took off 3 bases at V and 2 bases at J, with 10 bases between the two ends. The germline CDR1 and CDR2 sequences are GTSNPN and SVGIG (reference sequence). Here the CDR3 DNA reads TGTGCCTGGAGCCCGGTCCTGACTAATGAAAAACTGTTTTTT. Translated, it gives CAWSPVLTNEKLFF.

The chain has TRBV14 and TRBJ2-3; 8 nucleotides line up with TRBD2. The V and J ends lost 1 base and 0 bases, in that order; junction bases with no gene match: 9. CDR1 SGHDN and CDR2 FVKESK come from the germline V gene. This CDR3 has 18 amino acids. This CDR3 reads CASSQGSSSGLSTDTQYF. The DNA for the CDR3 is TGTGCCAGCAGCCAAGGGAGTTCTAGCGGGCTGAGCACAGATACGCAGTATTTT.

This chain links TRBV6-1 with TRBJ2-1, with D hard to call. With 3 bases removed from V and 4 bases from J, the gap between germline ends came to 4 bases. This CDR3 has 12 residues. The germline CDR1 and CDR2 sequences are MNHNS and SASEGT. The CDR3 here is CASSDRYNEQFF. The CDR3 DNA is TGTGCCAGCAGTGATAGGTACAATGAGCAGTTCTTC.

The chain uses TRBV19 and TRBJ2-2, with D perhaps TRBD1 (5 bases). V was cut by 5 bases and J by 6 bases, with 10 bases left in between. Germline V lookup: CDR1 LNHDA, CDR2 SQIVND (reference sequence). CDR3 size: 13 residues. The CDR3 DNA reads TGTGCCAGTAGTGCAGGGCCACCCGGGGAGCTGTTTTTT. Translated, it gives CASSAGPPGELFF.

The V and J genes are TRBV9 and TRBJ2-7; the D gene is possibly TRBD2 (5 bases). Per the germline V gene, CDR1 is SGDLS and CDR2 is YYNGEE. V lost 4 bases and J 0 bases, leaving 11 bases between the germline ends. The CDR3 extends over 14 amino acids. DNA of the CDR3: TGTGCCAGCAGCTGGAGTGGGAGCTCCTACGAGCAGTACTTC. Translation: CASSWSGSSYEQYF.

V usage is TRBV7-9 and J usage is TRBJ1-5; D is undetermined. Trimming cost V 2 bases and J 0 bases, with 8 bases left between them. This CDR3 contains 15 residues. Germline V gene lookup returns CDR1 SEHNR and CDR2 FQNEAQ (reference sequence). The CDR3 sequence is CASSLKFISNQPQHF. CDR3 nucleotide sequence: TGTGCCAGCAGCTTAAAGTTTATTAGCAATCAGCCCCAGCATTTT.

The rearrangement uses TRBV7-2 and TRBJ2-1, with TRBD2 matching 9 bases. The CDR3 runs to 15 residues. Per germline, CDR1 SGHTA and CDR2 FQGNSA. V trimming: 4 bases; J trimming: 3 bases; junction bases outside the gene matches: 4. This chain's CDR3 is CASSSLAGNYNEQFF. The CDR3 DNA reads as TGTGCCAGCAGCTCGCTAGCGGGAAACTACAATGAGCAGTTCTTC.

J is TRBJ2-7 and V is TRBV28, with D perhaps TRBD2 (6 bases). Trimming shortened V by 4 bases and J by 4 bases, and 20 bases separated the two germline ends. CDR1 MDHEN and CDR2 SYDVKM come from the germline V gene. The CDR3 loop spans 16 amino acids. In nucleotides, the CDR3 is TGTGCCAGCAGTTCCCTTACTAGCCAGAGCACGTACGAGCAGTACTTC. It translates to CASSSLTSQSTYEQYF.

V gene TRBV7-2 combines with J gene TRBJ2-7; D perhaps matches TRBD1 (5 bases). In germline, CDR1 is SGHTA, CDR2 FQGNSA. The V end lost 1 base, the J end lost 7 bases, and 8 bases lay between the germline ends. The CDR3 runs to 12 residues. The CDR3 DNA reads as TGTGCCAGCAGCTTAGGACCAGGGGAGCAGTACTTC. Its translation: CASSLGPGEQYF.

The chain couples TRBV9 to TRBJ2-3; perhaps TRBD1 as D (5 bases). Trimming took 0 bases from V and 2 from J, leaving 13 bases between them. Germline V CDR1 and CDR2: SGDLS, YYNGEE. CDR3 length: 16 amino acids. The CDR3 region has the DNA TGTGCCAGCAGCGTAGGAAGTGGGGCCTCCACAGATACGCAGTATTTT. It encodes CASSVGSGASTDTQYF.

The chain links TRBV7-9 to TRBJ2-6; D possibly corresponds to TRBD1 (5 bases). The germline CDR1 and CDR2 sequences are SEHNR and FQNEAQ (reference sequence). The CDR3 is 16 amino acids. V dropped 3 bases and J dropped 3 bases, with 12 bases sitting between them. For the CDR3, the DNA is TGTGCCAGCAGCTTCGTGGCAGGGCTTGGGGCCAACGTCCTGACTTTC. Its translation is CASSFVAGLGANVLTF.